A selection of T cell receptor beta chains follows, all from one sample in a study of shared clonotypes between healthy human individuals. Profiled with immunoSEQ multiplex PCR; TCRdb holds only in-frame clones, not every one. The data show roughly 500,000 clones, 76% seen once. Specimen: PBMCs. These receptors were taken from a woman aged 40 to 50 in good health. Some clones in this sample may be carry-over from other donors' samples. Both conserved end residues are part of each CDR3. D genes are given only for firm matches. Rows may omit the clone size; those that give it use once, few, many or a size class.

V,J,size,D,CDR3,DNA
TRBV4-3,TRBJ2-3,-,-,CASSPLQRSRDTQYF,TGCGCCAGCAGCCCCTTGCAGCGGTCCCGAGATACGCAGTATTTT
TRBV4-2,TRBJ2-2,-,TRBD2,CASSQDGLAGGPGELFF,TGTGCCAGCAGCCAAGACGGACTAGCGGGAGGGCCCGGGGAGCTGTTTTTT
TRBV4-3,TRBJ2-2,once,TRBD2,CASSQEPLDVAGVRTGELFF,TGCGCCAGCAGCCAAGAACCCCTAGATGTAGCGGGAGTTCGGACCGGGGAGCTGTTTTTT
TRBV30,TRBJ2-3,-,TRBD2,CAWSILAGGPADTQYF,TGTGCCTGGAGTATCCTAGCGGGAGGACCAGCAGATACGCAGTATTTT
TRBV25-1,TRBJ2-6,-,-,CASEASLNSGANVLTF,TGTGCCAGCGAGGCCAGCCTCAACTCTGGGGCCAACGTCCTGACTTTC
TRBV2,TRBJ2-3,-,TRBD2,CASSSPGLALSTDTQYF,TGTGCCAGCAGCTCACCGGGACTAGCGCTCAGCACAGATACGCAGTATTTT
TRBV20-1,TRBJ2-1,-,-,CSGAGVEQFF,TGCAGTGGGGCTGGAGTTGAGCAGTTCTTC
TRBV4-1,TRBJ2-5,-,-,CASSQIRDFDQETQYF,TGCGCCAGCAGCCAGATCCGGGACTTCGACCAAGAGACCCAGTACTTC
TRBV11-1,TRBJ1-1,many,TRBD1,CASSYLRDSLEGAFF,TGTGCCAGCAGCTACCTACGGGACAGCCTAGAGGGAGCTTTCTTT
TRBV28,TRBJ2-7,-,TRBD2,CASRSHGGSSYEQYF,TGTGCCAGCAGATCCCACGGGGGGAGCTCCTACGAGCAGTACTTC
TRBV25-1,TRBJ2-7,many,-,CASSRSYEQYF,TGTGCCAGCAGTCGATCCTACGAGCAGTACTTC
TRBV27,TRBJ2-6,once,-,CASSLLPGSGANVLTF,TGTGCCAGCAGTCTCCTTCCTGGCTCTGGGGCCAACGTCCTGACTTTC
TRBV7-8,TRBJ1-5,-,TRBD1,CASSLGQGDSNQPQHF,TGTGCCAGCAGCTTAGGACAGGGTGATAGCAATCAGCCCCAGCATTTT
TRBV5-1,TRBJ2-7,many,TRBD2,CASSLISASGSMTDGEQYF,TGCGCCAGCAGCTTGATCTCGGCTAGCGGGAGTATGACAGATGGCGAGCAGTACTTC
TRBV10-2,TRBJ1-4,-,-,CASSRGRANEKLFF,TGCGCCAGCAGCAGGGGTAGGGCTAATGAAAAACTGTTTTTT
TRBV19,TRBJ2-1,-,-,CASSMRAGIYNEQFF,TGTGCCAGTAGTATGAGAGCGGGTATCTACAATGAGCAGTTCTTC
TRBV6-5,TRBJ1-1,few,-,CASGYRRNTEAFF,TGTGCCAGCGGGTACAGGAGGAACACTGAAGCTTTCTTT
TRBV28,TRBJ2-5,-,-,CASSFGRGNQYF,TGTGCCAGCAGTTTCGGCCGGGGGAACCAGTACTTC
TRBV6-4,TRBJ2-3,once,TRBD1,CASSDSGQATDTQYF,TGTGCCAGCAGTGACTCCGGACAGGCCACAGATACGCAGTATTTT
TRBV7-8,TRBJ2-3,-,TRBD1,CASSFPGQITDTQYF,TGTGCCAGCAGCTTTCCGGGACAGATCACAGATACGCAGTATTTT
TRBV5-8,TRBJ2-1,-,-,CASSQGFSYNEQFF,TGTGCCAGCAGCCAAGGGTTCTCCTACAATGAGCAGTTCTTC
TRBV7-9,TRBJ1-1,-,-,CASREVNTEAFF,TGTGCCAGCAGGGAGGTGAACACTGAAGCTTTCTTT
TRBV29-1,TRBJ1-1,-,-,CSVEFRQAGTEAFF,TGCAGCGTTGAATTCCGACAGGCGGGCACTGAAGCTTTCTTT
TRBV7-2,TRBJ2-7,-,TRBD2,CASSASSGPYEQYF,TGTGCCAGCAGCGCATCTAGCGGGCCCTACGAGCAGTACTTC
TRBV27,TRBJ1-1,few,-,CASSHGHPNTEAFF,TGTGCCAGCAGCCACGGACACCCGAACACTGAAGCTTTCTTT
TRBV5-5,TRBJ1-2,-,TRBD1,CASSLGQGRHYGYTF,TGTGCCAGCAGCTTGGGACAGGGCAGGCACTATGGCTACACCTTC
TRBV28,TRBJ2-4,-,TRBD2,CASSYGGGDLAKNIQYF,TGTGCCAGCAGTTACGGGGGAGGGGATCTAGCCAAAAACATTCAGTACTTC
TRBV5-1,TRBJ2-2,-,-,CASTRNGEAGELFF,TGCGCCAGCACCCGTAATGGGGAGGCCGGGGAGCTGTTTTTT
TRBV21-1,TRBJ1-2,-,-,CASSKSFEGRRNYGYTF,TGTGCCAGCAGCAAATCCTTCGAGGGCCGGCGTAACTATGGCTACACCTTC
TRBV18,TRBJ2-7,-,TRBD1,CASSPEDRAFEEQYF,TGTGCCAGCTCACCAGAGGACAGGGCCTTCGAGGAGCAGTACTTC
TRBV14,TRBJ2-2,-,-,CASSQTGVTGELFF,TGTGCCAGCAGCCAGACGGGAGTAACCGGGGAGCTGTTTTTT
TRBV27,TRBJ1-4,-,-,CASSSRGGVEKLFF,TGTGCCAGCAGTTCCAGGGGAGGTGTTGAAAAACTGTTTTTT
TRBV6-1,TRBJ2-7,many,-,CASSPRRGGSYEQYF,TGTGCCAGCAGTCCCCGTCGTGGGGGCTCCTACGAGCAGTACTTC
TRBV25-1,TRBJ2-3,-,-,CASSDSGHSSTDTQYF,TGTGCCAGCAGTGATTCCGGACACTCTAGCACAGATACGCAGTATTTT
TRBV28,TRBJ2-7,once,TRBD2,CASRLSGGRTSYEQYF,TGTGCCAGCAGACTCTCAGGCGGGAGAACCTCCTACGAGCAGTACTTC
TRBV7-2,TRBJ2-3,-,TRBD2,CASSLVGSGSLDTQYF,TGTGCCAGCAGCTTAGTAGGTAGCGGGAGTCTCGATACGCAGTATTTT
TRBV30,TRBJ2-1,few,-,CAWSVPSGHNEQFF,TGTGCCTGGAGTGTACCCTCGGGCCACAATGAGCAGTTCTTC
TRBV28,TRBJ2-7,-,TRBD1,CASSSGTALNEQYF,TGTGCCAGCAGCTCCGGGACAGCCCTAAACGAGCAGTACTTC
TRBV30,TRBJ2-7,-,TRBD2,CAWSVIAGKIYEQYF,TGTGCCTGGAGTGTTATAGCGGGAAAGATCTACGAGCAGTACTTC
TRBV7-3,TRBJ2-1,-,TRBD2,CASSLRLAGNNEQFF,TGTGCCAGCAGCTTACGACTAGCGGGAAACAATGAGCAGTTCTTC
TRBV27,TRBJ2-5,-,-,CASSYRGETQYF,TGTGCCAGCAGTTACCGGGGAGAGACCCAGTACTTC
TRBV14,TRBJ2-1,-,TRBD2,CASSQATSGTNEQFF,TGTGCCAGCAGCCAAGCGACTAGCGGGACCAATGAGCAGTTCTTC
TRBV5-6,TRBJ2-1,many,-,CASSLSSGDEQFF,TGTGCCAGCAGCTTGTCTAGTGGTGATGAGCAGTTCTTC
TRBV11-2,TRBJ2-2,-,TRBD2,CASSFPSSGRGTGELFF,TGTGCCAGCAGCTTTCCCAGTAGCGGGAGGGGTACCGGGGAGCTGTTTTTT
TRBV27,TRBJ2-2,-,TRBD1,CASRIFGVGTGDTGELFF,TGTGCCAGCAGGATCTTTGGGGTGGGGACAGGGGACACCGGGGAGCTGTTTTTT
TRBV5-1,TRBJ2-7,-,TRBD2,CASRIQTSGAYEQYF,TGCGCCAGCAGAATCCAGACTAGCGGAGCCTACGAGCAGTACTTC
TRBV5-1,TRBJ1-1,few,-,CASSLGHLNEAFF,TGCGCCAGCAGCCTAGGACATCTAAATGAAGCTTTCTTT
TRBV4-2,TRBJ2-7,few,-,CASSQQHGTYEQYF,TGTGCCAGCAGCCAACAACATGGGACCTACGAGCAGTACTTC
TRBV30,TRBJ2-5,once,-,CAWSRRGILRGETQYF,TGTGCCTGGAGCCGAAGGGGAATTCTTAGAGGGGAGACCCAGTACTTC
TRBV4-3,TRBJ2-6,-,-,CASSPQAGTSGANVLTF,TGCGCCAGCAGCCCCCAGGCAGGGACTTCTGGGGCCAACGTCCTGACTTTC
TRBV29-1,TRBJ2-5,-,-,CSVEWWKETQYF,TGCAGCGTTGAATGGTGGAAGGAGACCCAGTACTTC
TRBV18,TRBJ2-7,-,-,CASSPKAGEQYF,TGTGCCAGCTCACCCAAAGCTGGGGAGCAGTACTTC
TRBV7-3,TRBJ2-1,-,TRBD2,CASSLMSGRAGGEQFF,TGTGCCAGCAGCTTGATGAGCGGGAGGGCAGGAGGTGAGCAGTTCTTC
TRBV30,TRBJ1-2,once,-,CAWSVPRSGTLYGYTF,TGTGCCTGGAGTGTACCCCGATCCGGGACACTTTATGGCTACACCTTC
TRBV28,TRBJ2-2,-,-,CASSPRLRELFF,TGTGCCAGCAGTCCTAGACTCCGGGAGCTGTTTTTT